The next 9 T cell receptor beta chains were all read from a single sample in a study of blood T cell repertoires in COVID-19. Method: immunoSEQ multiplex PCR; TCRdb's copy keeps in-frame clones and lacks some. The sample lists hundreds of thousands of clones, around 90% seen once, with approximately 2.4% in the top ten. The sample taken for sequencing was peripheral blood. The receptors originated from a man in his late teens or twenties with active or convalescent COVID-19.

The chain couples TRBV18 to TRBJ2-1; tentatively, D is TRBD1 (6 bases). The CDR3 extends over 15 amino acids. In germline, CDR1 is KGHSH, CDR2 LQKENI. Trimming took off 3 bases at V and 1 base at J, with 10 bases between the two ends. The CDR3 sequence is CASSPSDRSYNEQFF. In DNA form, the CDR3 reads TGTGCCAGCTCACCCTCAGACAGGTCCTACAATGAGCAGTTCTTC.

This chain joins TRBV2 and TRBJ1-2; D is perhaps TRBD1 (5 bases). Germline V CDR1 and CDR2: SNHLY, FYNNEI. The CDR3 extends over 12 amino acids. The ends were cut back, 7 bases at V and 6 bases at J, with 12 bases in the middle. CDR3 coding DNA: TGTGCCAGCAAAATCGGAGGGGATGGCTACACCTTC. Translation: CASKIGGDGYTF.

The rearrangement links TRBV11-3 to TRBJ2-1; 11 bases align to TRBD1. The trim removed 5 bases at V and 5 bases at J, leaving 8 bases unmatched. Germline V gene sequence: CDR1 SGHNT, CDR2 YENEEA. The CDR3 sequence is 16 residues long. The DNA of the CDR3 is TGTGCCAGCAGCCAAGCCGGGACAGGGGGTCACAATGAGCAGTTCTTC. Translated: CASSQAGTGGHNEQFF.

The gene calls are TRBV5-6 and TRBJ2-1, with D possibly matching TRBD1 (5 bases). The germline V and J ends were trimmed by 0 bases and 5 bases, with 15 bases remaining between them. From germline, CDR1 is SGHDT and CDR2 YYEEEE. The CDR3 is made up of 16 amino acids. CDR3 protein: CASSLDLTDWNNEQFF. In nucleotides, the CDR3 is TGTGCCAGCAGCTTGGATCTGACAGACTGGAACAATGAGCAGTTCTTC.

This clone was found once. The V and J genes are TRBV6-5 and TRBJ1-1; possibly TRBD1 for D (6 bases). The CDR3 is 14 amino acids. Germline CDR1 and CDR2: MNHEY and SVGAGI. Trimming removed 0 bases from V and 2 bases from J, with 7 bases in between. Here the CDR3 reads CASSYSGHNTEAFF. DNA of the CDR3: TGTGCCAGCAGTTACTCGGGACACAACACTGAAGCTTTCTTT.

This rearrangement joins TRBV9 to TRBJ2-5, with D maybe TRBD2 (5 bases). The V end lost 0 bases, the J end lost 5 bases, and 17 bases lay between the germline ends. The germline gives CDR1 SGDLS, CDR2 YYNGEE. CDR3 length: 16 residues. The CDR3 coding sequence is TGTGCCAGCAGCGTAGGTCGGAGGACCGGGGTGGAGACCCAGTACTTC. Translating it yields CASSVGRRTGVETQYF.

This clone is a singleton in its sample. The chain links TRBV5-1 to TRBJ1-1; maybe TRBD1 (5 bases). V lost 1 base to trimming and J lost 4 bases, with 11 bases between them. This CDR3 has 14 amino acids. Germline loops: CDR1 SGHRS, CDR2 YFSETQ. CDR3 loop: CASSLQGTGTEAFF. The DNA for the CDR3 is TGCGCCAGCAGCTTGCAGGGAACGGGCACTGAAGCTTTCTTT.

The CDR3 loop reads CASSQDLFSPLHF. CDR3 bases: TGCGCCAGCAGCCAAGATCTTTTTTCACCCCTCCACTTT. The rearrangement uses TRBV4-3 and TRBJ1-6; D not certain. Germline V gene data show CDR1 as LGHNA and CDR2 as YSLEER. This CDR3 contains 13 residues. Trimming pared 0 bases from V and 9 bases from J, leaving 6 bases between.

The V gene is TRBV27, the J gene TRBJ2-1; 11 nucleotides align to TRBD2. J gave up 6 bases and V 0 bases, and 1 base lay outside the gene matches. This CDR3 is built from 15 residues. Per the germline V gene, CDR1 is MNHEY and CDR2 is SMNVEV (reference sequence). The CDR3 sequence: CASSLSLAGGNEQFF. CDR3 nucleotides: TGTGCCAGCAGTTTATCCCTAGCGGGGGGCAATGAGCAGTTCTTC.